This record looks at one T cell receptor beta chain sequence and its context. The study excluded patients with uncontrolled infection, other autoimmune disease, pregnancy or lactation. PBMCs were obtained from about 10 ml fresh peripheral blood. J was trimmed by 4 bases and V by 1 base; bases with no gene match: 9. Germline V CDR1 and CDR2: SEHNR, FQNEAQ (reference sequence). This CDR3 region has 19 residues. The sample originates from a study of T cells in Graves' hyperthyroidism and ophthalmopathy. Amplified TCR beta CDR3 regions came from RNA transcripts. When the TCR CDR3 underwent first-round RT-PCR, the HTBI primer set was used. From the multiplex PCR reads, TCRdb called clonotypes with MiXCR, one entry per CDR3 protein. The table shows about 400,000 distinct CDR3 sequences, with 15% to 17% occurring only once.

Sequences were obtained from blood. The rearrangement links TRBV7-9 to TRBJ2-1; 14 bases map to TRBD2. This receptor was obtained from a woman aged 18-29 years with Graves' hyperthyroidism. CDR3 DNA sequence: TGTGCCAGCAGCTTAGTGGGGGGACTAGCGGGAGAAACATACAATGAGCAGTTCTTC. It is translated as CASSLVGGLAGETYNEQFF.